This TCR beta chain is drawn from a study of blood T cell repertoires in COVID-19. Whole-study context: Samples representing acute and convalescent COVID-19 were sourced from the United States, Italy and Spain. T cells, B-cell-depleted T cells, or PBMCs provided the cDNA or gDNA that served as material.

Authors' methods: The authors estimated nucleated cell counts from reference gene primer amplification. Using immunoSEQ multiplex PCR, the repertoire was profiled, and TCRdb retains in-frame clones only, with some absent. V, J and clone size were drawn from that table, and D and trimming were deduced from the DNA. The sample yields 150,000 or so clones, 85% seen once. Germline V CDR1 and CDR2: GTSNPN, SVGIG (reference sequence). The CDR3 sequence is 14 residues long. Trimming at V came to 0 bases and at J to 7 bases, leaving 6 bases not matched to a gene. The receptor was derived from a human donor with acute or convalescent COVID-19. The donor label of this sample is uncertain. The material sequenced was peripheral blood. V usage is TRBV30 and J usage is TRBJ1-2, with 9 bases that match TRBD1. CDR3 sequence (DNA): TGTGCCTGGAGTGTACAGACAGGGGGAGCTGGCTACACCTTC. This gives the protein CAWSVQTGGAGYTF. The full variable domain, rest sourced from reference TRBV30 and TRBJ1-2, is SQTIHQWPATLVQPVGSPLSLECTVEGTSNPNLYWYRQAAGRGLQLLFYSVGIGQISSEVPQNLSASRPQDRQFILSSKKLLLSDSGFYLCAWSVQTGGAGYTFGSGTRLTVV.